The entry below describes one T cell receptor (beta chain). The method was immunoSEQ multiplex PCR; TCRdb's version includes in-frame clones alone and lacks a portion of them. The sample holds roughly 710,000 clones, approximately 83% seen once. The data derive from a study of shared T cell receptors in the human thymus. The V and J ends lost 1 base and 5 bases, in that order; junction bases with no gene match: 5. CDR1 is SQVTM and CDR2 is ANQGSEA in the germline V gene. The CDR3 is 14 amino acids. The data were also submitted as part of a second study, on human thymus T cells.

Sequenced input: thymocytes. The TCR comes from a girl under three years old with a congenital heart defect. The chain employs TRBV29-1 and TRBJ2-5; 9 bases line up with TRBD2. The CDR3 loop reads CSVEAGTSLETQYF. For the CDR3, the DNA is TGCAGCGTTGAAGCCGGGACTAGCTTGGAGACCCAGTACTTC.